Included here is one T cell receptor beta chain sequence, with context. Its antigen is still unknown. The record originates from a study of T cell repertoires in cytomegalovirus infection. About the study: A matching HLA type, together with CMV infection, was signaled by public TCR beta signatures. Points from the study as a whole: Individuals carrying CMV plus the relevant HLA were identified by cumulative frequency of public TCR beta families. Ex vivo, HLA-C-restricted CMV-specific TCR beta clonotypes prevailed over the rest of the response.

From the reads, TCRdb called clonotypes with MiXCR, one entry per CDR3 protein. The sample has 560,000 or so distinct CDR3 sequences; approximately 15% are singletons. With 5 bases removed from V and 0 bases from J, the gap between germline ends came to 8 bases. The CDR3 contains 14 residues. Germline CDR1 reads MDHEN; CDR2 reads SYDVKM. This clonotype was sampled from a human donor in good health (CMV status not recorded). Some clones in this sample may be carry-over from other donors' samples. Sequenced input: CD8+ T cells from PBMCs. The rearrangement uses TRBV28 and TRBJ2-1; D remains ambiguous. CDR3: CASSATTSYNEQFF. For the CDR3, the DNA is TGTGCCAGCAGTGCGACCACCTCCTACAATGAGCAGTTCTTC.